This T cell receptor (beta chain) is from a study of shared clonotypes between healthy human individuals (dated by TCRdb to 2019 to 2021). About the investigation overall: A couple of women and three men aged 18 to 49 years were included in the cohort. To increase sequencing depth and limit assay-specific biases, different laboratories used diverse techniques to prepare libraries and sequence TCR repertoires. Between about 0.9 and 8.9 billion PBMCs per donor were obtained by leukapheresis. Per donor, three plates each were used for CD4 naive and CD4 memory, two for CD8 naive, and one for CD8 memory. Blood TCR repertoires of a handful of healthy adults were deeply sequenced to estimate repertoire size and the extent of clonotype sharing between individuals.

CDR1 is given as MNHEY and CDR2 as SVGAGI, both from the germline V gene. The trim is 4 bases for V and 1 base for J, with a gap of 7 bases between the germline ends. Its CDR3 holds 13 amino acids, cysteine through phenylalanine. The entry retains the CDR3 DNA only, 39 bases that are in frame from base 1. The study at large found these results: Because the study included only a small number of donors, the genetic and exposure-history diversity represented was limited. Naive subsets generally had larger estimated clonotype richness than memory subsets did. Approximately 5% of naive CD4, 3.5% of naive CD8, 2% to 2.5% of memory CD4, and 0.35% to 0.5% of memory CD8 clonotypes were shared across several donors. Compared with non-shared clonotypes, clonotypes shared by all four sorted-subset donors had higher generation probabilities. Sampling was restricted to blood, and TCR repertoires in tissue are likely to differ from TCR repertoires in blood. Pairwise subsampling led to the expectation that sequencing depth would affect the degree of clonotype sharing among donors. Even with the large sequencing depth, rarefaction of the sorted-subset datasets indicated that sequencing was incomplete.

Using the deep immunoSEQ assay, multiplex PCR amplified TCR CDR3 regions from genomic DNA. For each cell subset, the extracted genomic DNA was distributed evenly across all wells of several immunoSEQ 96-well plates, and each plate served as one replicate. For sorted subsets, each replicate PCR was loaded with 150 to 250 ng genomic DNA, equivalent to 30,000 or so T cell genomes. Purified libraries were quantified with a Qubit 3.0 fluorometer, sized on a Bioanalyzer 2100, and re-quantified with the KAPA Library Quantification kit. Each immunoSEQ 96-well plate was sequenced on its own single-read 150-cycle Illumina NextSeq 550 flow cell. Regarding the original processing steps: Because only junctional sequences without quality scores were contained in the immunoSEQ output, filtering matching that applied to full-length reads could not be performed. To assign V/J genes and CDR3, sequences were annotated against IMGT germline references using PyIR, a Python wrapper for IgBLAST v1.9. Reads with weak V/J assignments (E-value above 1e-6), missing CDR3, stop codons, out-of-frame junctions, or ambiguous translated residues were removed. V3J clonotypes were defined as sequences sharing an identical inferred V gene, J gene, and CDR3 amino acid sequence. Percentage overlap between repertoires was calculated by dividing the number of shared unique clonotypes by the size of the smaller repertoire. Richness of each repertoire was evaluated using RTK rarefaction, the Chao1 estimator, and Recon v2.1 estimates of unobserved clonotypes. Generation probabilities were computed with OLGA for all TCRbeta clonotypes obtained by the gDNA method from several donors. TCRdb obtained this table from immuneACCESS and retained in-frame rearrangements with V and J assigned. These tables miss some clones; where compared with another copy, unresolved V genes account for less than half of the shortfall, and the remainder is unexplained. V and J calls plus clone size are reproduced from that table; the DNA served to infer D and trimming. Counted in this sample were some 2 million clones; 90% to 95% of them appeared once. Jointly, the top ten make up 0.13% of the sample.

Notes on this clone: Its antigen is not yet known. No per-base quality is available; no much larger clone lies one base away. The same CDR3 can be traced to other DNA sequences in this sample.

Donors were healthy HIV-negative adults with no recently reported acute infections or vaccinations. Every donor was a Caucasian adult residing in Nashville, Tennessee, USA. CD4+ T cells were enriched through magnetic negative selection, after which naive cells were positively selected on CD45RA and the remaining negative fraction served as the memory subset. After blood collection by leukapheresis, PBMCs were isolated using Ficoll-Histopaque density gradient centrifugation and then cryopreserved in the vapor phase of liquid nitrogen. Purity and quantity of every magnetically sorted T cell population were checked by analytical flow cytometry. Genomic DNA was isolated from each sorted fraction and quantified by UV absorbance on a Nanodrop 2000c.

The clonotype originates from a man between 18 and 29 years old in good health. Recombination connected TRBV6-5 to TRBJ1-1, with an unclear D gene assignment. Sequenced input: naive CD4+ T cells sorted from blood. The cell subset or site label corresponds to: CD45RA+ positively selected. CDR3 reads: CASSFPGNTEAFF. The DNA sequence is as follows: TGTGCCAGCAGTTTCCCGGGGAACACTGAAGCTTTCTTT.